Listed below are T cell receptor beta chains from one sample, sequenced in a study of T cell responses to AZD1222 COVID-19 vaccine. The data were produced by immunoSEQ multiplex PCR, yet TCRdb's version contains in-frame clones alone and is incomplete. The profile shows about 180,000 clones, about 90% of them singletons. Sequencing was performed on peripheral blood, taken on day 0 of AZD1222 vaccination. These TCRs come from an adult in good health. Both conserved end residues are part of each CDR3. D genes are given only for firm matches. Clone size is stated in some rows and not others, as once, few, many or a class when expanded.

abundance,j_gene,v_gene,d_gene,CDR3aa,CDR3nt
NA,TRBJ2-1,TRBV7-9,NA,CASSPPQAEQFF,TGTGCCAGCAGCCCGCCTCAGGCTGAGCAGTTCTTC
NA,TRBJ1-1,TRBV7-9,NA,CASSLAGREAEAFF,TGTGCCAGCAGCTTAGCGGGCAGGGAGGCTGAAGCTTTCTTT
NA,TRBJ2-1,TRBV18,NA,CASSPPQGNWEQFF,TGTGCCAGCTCACCACCTCAGGGTAACTGGGAGCAGTTCTTC
once,TRBJ1-5,TRBV6-6,NA,CASSYSGQFNQPQHF,TGTGCCAGCAGTTACTCTGGGCAATTCAATCAGCCCCAGCATTTT
NA,TRBJ2-1,TRBV3-1/TRBV3-2,NA,CASRHSGGNVIHNEQFF,TGTGCCAGCAGACATTCAGGTGGGAACGTAATCCACAATGAGCAGTTCTTC
NA,TRBJ1-2,TRBV2,NA,CASRRTVGYTF,TGTGCCAGCCGGAGAACGGTTGGCTACACCTTC
NA,TRBJ1-1,TRBV6-5,NA,CASKDLVGVLTEAFF,TGTGCCAGCAAAGACCTCGTGGGGGTACTGACTGAAGCTTTCTTT
NA,TRBJ1-1,TRBV3-1/TRBV3-2,NA,CASSAPHPLAEAFF,TGTGCCAGCAGCGCCCCGCATCCGTTGGCTGAAGCTTTCTTT
few,TRBJ1-5,TRBV18,NA,CASSPTGTPTGQPQHF,TGTGCCAGCTCACCAACAGGGACGCCGACGGGGCAGCCCCAGCATTTT
NA,TRBJ1-2,TRBV10-3,TRBD1,CAISESAAGGGYGYTF,TGTGCCATCAGTGAGTCCGCGGCAGGGGGAGGTTACGGCTACACCTTC
NA,TRBJ2-7,TRBV9,TRBD2,CASSGRAGLSYEQYF,TGTGCCAGCAGCGGACGAGCGGGACTATCCTACGAGCAGTACTTC
NA,TRBJ2-4,TRBV6-4,TRBD1,CASSEGTGGNIQYF,TGTGCCAGCAGTGAAGGGACAGGAGGGAACATTCAGTACTTC
NA,TRBJ2-2,TRBV15,TRBD1,CATSRVPDRTEYAGELFF,TGTGCCACCAGCAGAGTACCGGACAGGACGGAGTACGCCGGGGAGCTGTTTTTT
NA,TRBJ2-1,TRBV27,NA,CASSLGVLNEQFF,TGTGCCAGCAGTTTAGGGGTTCTGAATGAGCAGTTCTTC
NA,TRBJ1-5,TRBV30,NA,CAWSLSLGNQPQHF,TGTGCCTGGAGCCTCAGCTTAGGCAATCAGCCCCAGCATTTT
NA,TRBJ1-5,TRBV30,NA,CAWSPPTGYKNQPQHF,TGTGCCTGGAGTCCCCCTACAGGGTATAAGAATCAGCCCCAGCATTTT
NA,TRBJ2-1,TRBV11-3,NA,CASSYNSNEQFF,TGTGCCAGCAGCTACAATAGTAATGAGCAGTTCTTC
NA,TRBJ1-5,TRBV29-1,TRBD1,CSVLPGGNQPQHF,TGCAGCGTCTTACCAGGGGGAAATCAGCCCCAGCATTTT
NA,TRBJ2-1,TRBV20-1,NA,CSARVNEQFF,TGCAGTGCTAGAGTAAATGAGCAGTTCTTC
NA,TRBJ2-2,TRBV24-1,NA,CATSPSDGTGELFF,TGTGCCACCAGTCCTAGCGACGGCACCGGGGAGCTGTTTTTT
NA,TRBJ2-1,TRBV27,NA,CASSLYGRDDNEQFF,TGTGCCAGCAGTTTATACGGACGGGACGACAATGAGCAGTTCTTC
NA,TRBJ2-1,TRBV3-1/TRBV3-2,NA,CASSQGTNEQFF,TGTGCCAGCAGCCAAGGGACAAATGAGCAGTTCTTC
NA,TRBJ2-5,TRBV18,NA,CASSPGQETQYF,TGTGCCAGCTCACCAGGCCAAGAGACCCAGTACTTC
few,TRBJ1-5,TRBV28,NA,CASILQGSVGNQPQHF,TGTGCCAGCATTCTCCAGGGGTCAGTGGGGAATCAGCCCCAGCATTTT
NA,TRBJ1-1,TRBV28,NA,CASIFGGTEAFF,TGTGCCAGCATTTTTGGGGGCACTGAAGCTTTCTTT
NA,TRBJ2-2,TRBV5-8,NA,CASSSTGRNTGELFF,TGTGCCAGCAGCTCGACGGGGAGAAACACCGGGGAGCTGTTTTTT
NA,TRBJ2-3,TRBV5-4,NA,CASSNSDTQYF,TGTGCCAGCAGCAACTCAGATACGCAGTATTTT
NA,TRBJ2-7,TRBV28,NA,CASSGPSGGVYEQYF,TGTGCCAGCAGTGGGCCCAGCGGTGGGGTCTACGAGCAGTACTTC
NA,TRBJ1-4,TRBV6-6,NA,CASSGEKLFF,TGTGCCAGCAGTGGTGAAAAACTGTTTTTT
once,TRBJ1-2,TRBV11-2,NA,CASSLGYGYTF,TGTGCCAGCAGCTTAGGATATGGCTACACCTTC